This T cell receptor beta chain was captured in a study of CD4+ T cells in melanoma. Overall study results and limits: Diverse differentiation states were reported for melanoma neoantigen-specific CD4+ T cells.

Comments on this clone: Its antigen is unidentified.

Sequenced by immunoSEQ multiplex PCR; TCRdb stores in-frame clones only, minus some. The sample shows 50,000 or so clones, 80% to 90% of them seen only once. Trimming left V 0 bases short and J 8 bases short, with 9 bases between. This CDR3 has 13 amino acids. CDR1 MNHEY and CDR2 SVGAGI come from the germline V gene. The TCR originated in a human donor with melanoma. This rearrangement joins TRBV6-5 to TRBJ2-3; a possible D gene is TRBD2 (6 bases). Sequenced input: peripheral blood. The CDR3 DNA sequence: TGTGCCAGCAGTTACTCCGGGGGTGGTACGCAGTATTTT. Amino acids: CASSYSGGGTQYF.